A single sample gave rise to the 7 T cell receptor delta chains below, sequenced in a study of γδ T cells in repeated Plasmodium falciparum infection. TCRdb repeated clone calling on the multiplex PCR reads with CATT. The sample lists 85,000 to 100,000 delta-chain clones, 0.75% to 1% occurring once. Flow sorting of PBMC yielded separate Vgamma9/Vdelta2+ and Vdelta2-negative gammadelta T cell populations for bulk repertoire analysis. Sequenced sample: gamma-delta T cells from blood. The origin of the receptors is a pool of human donors (malaria-infected and uninfected, not separated).

This clone was recorded at least ten times. A much larger clonotype is one base distant, so this may be a read error. The V gene is TRDV1, the J gene TRDJ1; TRDD3 matches at 8 bases. Here the J gene was assigned by germline matching of the DNA, as TCRdb has none. Germline CDR1 TSWWSYY, CDR2 QGS. The CDR3 length is 23 residues. Trimming removed 0 bases from V and 0 bases from J; junction bases left unmatched: 24. In nucleotides, the CDR3 is TGTGCTCTTGGGGAACTGGGACTACGCCCTAACGTACTGGGGGCTATGTACACCGATAAACTCATCTTT. Its protein product is CALGELGLRPNVLGAMYTDKLIF.

This clone was found a few times. The translation of this DNA and the TCRdb protein of a much larger clone differ at residue 3, probably owing to a read error; the protein shown here is translated from the DNA. The chain joins TRDV2 to TRDJ1; 12 bases align to TRDD3. The J gene comes from matching the DNA to germline here; TCRdb lacks it. The CDR3 is 22 amino acids. CDR1 is GEAIGNYY, CDR2 EKD, per germline. This CDR3 is CARDPLTVLGDTLPTMPDKLIF. CDR3 sequence (DNA): TGTGCCCGTGACCCCCTCACTGTACTGGGGGATACCCTACCTACTATGCCCGATAAACTCATCTTT.

A note on this clone: TCRdb's protein, taken from a much larger clone, differs from this DNA's translation at residue 14, likely owing to a read error; the protein displayed comes from the DNA. The V call is TRDV2, the J call TRDJ1, with 10 bases aligning to TRDD3. No J segment appears in TCRdb, so it was assigned here by matching the sequence to germline. Germline CDR1 GEAIGNYY, CDR2 EKD. V lost 6 bases to trimming and J lost 7 bases; unmatched junction nucleotides: 25. The CDR3 extends over 19 amino acids. The CDR3 reads CACTIPGDWTTGGCGKLIF. The DNA of the CDR3 is TGTGCCTGTACAATCCCCGGGGACTGGACAACTGGGGGATGCGGTAAACTCATCTTT.

This clone was detected ten times or more. A much larger clone differs by one base, so this may be a read error. V usage is TRDV1 and J usage is TRDJ1; 12 nucleotides agree with TRDD3. TCRdb records no J gene; here it was assigned by comparing the DNA to germline. The CDR3 contains 23 residues. Germline V gene data show CDR1 as TSWWSYY and CDR2 as QGS. V gave up 1 base and J gave up 6 bases; unmatched junction bases: 27. DNA for the CDR3: TGTGCTCTTGGGGAACCTATTCCTTCCCCCGTTACTCCTTACTGGGGGATACCCAATAAACTCATCTTT. Translating gives CALGEPIPSPVTPYWGIPNKLIF.

A word on this clone: A far more abundant clone sits one base away, making this likely a read error. The sample holds other DNA sequences that translate to the same CDR3. This chain uses TRDV1 with TRDJ1, with D perhaps matching TRDD3 (8 bases). The CDR3 covers 18 residues. The V gene's germline CDR1 is TSWWSYY and CDR2 QGS. CDR3 sequence reads: CALGKAFLRTGGFDKLIF. CDR3 bases: TGTGCTCTTGGGAAGGCCTTCCTCCGTACTGGGGGTTTCGATAAACTCATCTTC.

This clone was counted a few times. TCRdb lists the protein of a much larger clone for this DNA, which differs at residue 24, so this is likely a read error; the protein given here is translated from the DNA itself. The chain carries TRDV1 and TRDJ2; D might be TRDD3 (7 bases). Germline matching of the DNA provided the J gene here, since TCRdb leaves it blank. Germline-derived CDR1 and CDR2 are TSWWSYY and QGS. The CDR3 has 27 amino acids. CDR3 in DNA: TGTGCTCTTGGGGAAAGCGGATCATTCCTAAGGAGGGGGATGGGGGGATCGAGGCCCGATGAAGCGGCACGACTCTTCTTT. This sequence encodes CALGESGSFLRRGMGGSRPDEAARLFF.

This clone was counted ten times or more. This likely reflects a read error, since a far larger clone is one base away. Other nucleotide sequences from this sample produce the same CDR3. The rearrangement uses TRDV2 and TRDJ1; D remains ambiguous. In the absence of a J gene in TCRdb, the DNA was matched to germline to assign it here. V shed 1 base and J shed 2 bases, with 13 bases lying between them. The germline gives CDR1 GEAIGNYY, CDR2 EKD. The CDR3 runs to 15 residues. CDR3 nucleotide sequence: TGTGCCTGTGACACTGTTGCTACCCCTACCGATAAACTCATCTTT. The encoded protein is CACDTVATPTDKLIF.